This TCR beta chain emerged from a study of T cell responses to AZD1222 COVID-19 vaccine (dated by TCRdb to about 2021). Regarding the research as a whole: AZD1222 recipients whose second dose came at about 4 weeks and those whose second dose came at about 12 weeks were combined into one group, since spike-specific TCR depth and breadth did not differ between the two schedules. A total of 230 or so trial participants underwent TCR sequencing, of whom some 210 received two doses of AZD1222 and about 26 received two doses of the MenACWY control vaccine. Trial participants were enrolled into age subgroups of 18-55, 56-69 and 70-plus years, which contained approximately 150, 28 and 58 TCR-sequenced participants, respectively. On the study overall, not on this receptor specifically: The whole spike protein was spanned by vaccine-associated CD4 TCRs, and dominant responses were seen in regions 160-218 and 743-854. Because no samples from the day 14 peak response were available, repertoires could be characterized only after the peak T cell response. In the small 56-69-year group, the increase in depth fell short of significance, most likely because of low power. Reportedly, almost half of the unique spike-specific TCRs recognized epitopes lying outside the regions that are mutated in the B.1.351 and B.1.1.7 variants. A significant rise in spike-specific TCR breadth and depth was observed after two AZD1222 doses relative to day 0 and relative to MenACWY recipients. Participants were mostly white British, with more females than males. The authors suggested clonal diversity may have been underestimated. Only five to seven AZD1222 recipients were SARS-CoV-2 seropositive at baseline, limiting conclusions about previously exposed vaccinees.

The time point label of this sample denotes: baseline before first vaccination. Vaccinee samples were obtained from the UK trials COV001 and COV002, which included a single-blind randomized controlled phase 2/3 trial of AZD1222 (ChAdOx1 nCoV-19) in healthy adults. Trial participant PBMC samples were collected at day 0 and day 28 after the second dose for TCRbeta chain sequencing. The CDR3 regions of human TCRbeta chains were analyzed by immunosequencing. In the original analysis: Repertoire TCRs were matched against a reference library of SARS-CoV-2-specific TCRs generated with the MIRA antigen-specificity platform. Breadth was defined as the fraction of unique TCRs that were SARS-CoV-2-associated, and depth was defined as the fraction of total T cells that were SARS-CoV-2-associated. Using the MIRA data, each spike-specific TCR was assigned both to the spike region to which the TCR was reactive and to a CD4 or CD8 class. Log10-transformed breadth and depth values were compared by one-way ANOVA with Sidak's multiple comparisons tests. The table comes from immuneACCESS by way of TCRdb, which keeps in-frame sequences with V and J called. Part of the clones is missing from these tables; in studies checked, under half for an unresolved V gene and the rest for unknown reasons. The V and J calls and clone size were taken over from that table, and D and trimming were inferred from the DNA. The sample table records approximately 90,000 clones; 90% of these occur just once. The ten largest clones represent around 3% of the sample.

Comments on this clone: This receptor's antigen is unknown. Base qualities are not recorded, but no much larger clone differs from it by a single base.

This receptor was identified in an adult in good health. The source material was peripheral blood, sampled on day 0 of AZD1222 vaccination.

CDR3 protein: CASSPRAGAYSPLHF. The sequenced DNA is TGTGCCAGCAGCCCTAGGGCCGGGGCGTATTCACCCCTCCACTTT. This chain joins TRBV11-2 to TRBJ1-6, and the D gene may be TRBD1, 5 bases matching. At the junction V is shortened by 5 bases and J by 8 bases, with 16 bases in between. CDR1 and CDR2 are read off the germline V gene as SGHAT and FQNNGV. The CDR3 spans 15 residues, from the cysteine through the phenylalanine. Only the CDR3 portion is preserved as DNA: 45 bases, with reading frame beginning at the first base.